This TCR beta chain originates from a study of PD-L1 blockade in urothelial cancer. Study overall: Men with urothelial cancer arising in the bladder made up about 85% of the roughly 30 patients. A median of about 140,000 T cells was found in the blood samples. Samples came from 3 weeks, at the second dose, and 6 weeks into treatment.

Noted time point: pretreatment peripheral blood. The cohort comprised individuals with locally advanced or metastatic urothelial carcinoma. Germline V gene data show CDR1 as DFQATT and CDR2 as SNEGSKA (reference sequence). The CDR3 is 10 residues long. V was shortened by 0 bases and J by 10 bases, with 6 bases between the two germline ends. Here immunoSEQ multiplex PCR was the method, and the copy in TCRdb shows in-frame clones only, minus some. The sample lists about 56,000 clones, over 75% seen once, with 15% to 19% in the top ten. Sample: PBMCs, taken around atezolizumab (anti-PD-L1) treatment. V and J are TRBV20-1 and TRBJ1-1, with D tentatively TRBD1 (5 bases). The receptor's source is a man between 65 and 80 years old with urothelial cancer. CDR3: CSARDGAAFF. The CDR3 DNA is TGCAGTGCTAGAGATGGGGCAGCTTTCTTT.